The entry below gives a single T cell receptor beta chain sequence along with its context. Antigen specificity is unknown. The data derive from a study of T cells in Graves' hyperthyroidism and ophthalmopathy. Findings of the study overall: Ophthalmopathy was told apart from stable hyperthyroidism by a 13 V-J model.

The V and J ends lost 0 bases and 6 bases, in that order; junction bases with no gene match: 7. This CDR3 is 17 amino acids long. Germline lookup yields CDR1 MNHEY and CDR2 SVGAGI. The CDR3 regions of TCR beta were amplified from RNA transcripts. HTBI primers drove first-round RT-PCR of the TCR CDR3. TCRdb reprocessed the multiplex PCR reads with MiXCR, giving one entry per CDR3 protein. Of fewer than 900,000 distinct CDR3 sequences listed, roughly 20% are singletons. Those with hyperthyroidism were 18 to 65 years old, newly diagnosed, and ill for under 2 months. Patients having uncontrolled infection, another autoimmune disease, pregnancy or lactation were not included.

The chain has TRBV6-5 and TRBJ2-2; TRBD1 matches at 10 bases. The receptor comes from a woman aged 45-65 years with Graves' hyperthyroidism that later progressed to Graves' ophthalmopathy. Input material: blood. CDR3 in amino acids: CASSYSGTGDRPGELFF. The CDR3 bases are TGTGCCAGCAGTTACTCTGGGACAGGGGATCGTCCCGGGGAGCTGTTTTTT.